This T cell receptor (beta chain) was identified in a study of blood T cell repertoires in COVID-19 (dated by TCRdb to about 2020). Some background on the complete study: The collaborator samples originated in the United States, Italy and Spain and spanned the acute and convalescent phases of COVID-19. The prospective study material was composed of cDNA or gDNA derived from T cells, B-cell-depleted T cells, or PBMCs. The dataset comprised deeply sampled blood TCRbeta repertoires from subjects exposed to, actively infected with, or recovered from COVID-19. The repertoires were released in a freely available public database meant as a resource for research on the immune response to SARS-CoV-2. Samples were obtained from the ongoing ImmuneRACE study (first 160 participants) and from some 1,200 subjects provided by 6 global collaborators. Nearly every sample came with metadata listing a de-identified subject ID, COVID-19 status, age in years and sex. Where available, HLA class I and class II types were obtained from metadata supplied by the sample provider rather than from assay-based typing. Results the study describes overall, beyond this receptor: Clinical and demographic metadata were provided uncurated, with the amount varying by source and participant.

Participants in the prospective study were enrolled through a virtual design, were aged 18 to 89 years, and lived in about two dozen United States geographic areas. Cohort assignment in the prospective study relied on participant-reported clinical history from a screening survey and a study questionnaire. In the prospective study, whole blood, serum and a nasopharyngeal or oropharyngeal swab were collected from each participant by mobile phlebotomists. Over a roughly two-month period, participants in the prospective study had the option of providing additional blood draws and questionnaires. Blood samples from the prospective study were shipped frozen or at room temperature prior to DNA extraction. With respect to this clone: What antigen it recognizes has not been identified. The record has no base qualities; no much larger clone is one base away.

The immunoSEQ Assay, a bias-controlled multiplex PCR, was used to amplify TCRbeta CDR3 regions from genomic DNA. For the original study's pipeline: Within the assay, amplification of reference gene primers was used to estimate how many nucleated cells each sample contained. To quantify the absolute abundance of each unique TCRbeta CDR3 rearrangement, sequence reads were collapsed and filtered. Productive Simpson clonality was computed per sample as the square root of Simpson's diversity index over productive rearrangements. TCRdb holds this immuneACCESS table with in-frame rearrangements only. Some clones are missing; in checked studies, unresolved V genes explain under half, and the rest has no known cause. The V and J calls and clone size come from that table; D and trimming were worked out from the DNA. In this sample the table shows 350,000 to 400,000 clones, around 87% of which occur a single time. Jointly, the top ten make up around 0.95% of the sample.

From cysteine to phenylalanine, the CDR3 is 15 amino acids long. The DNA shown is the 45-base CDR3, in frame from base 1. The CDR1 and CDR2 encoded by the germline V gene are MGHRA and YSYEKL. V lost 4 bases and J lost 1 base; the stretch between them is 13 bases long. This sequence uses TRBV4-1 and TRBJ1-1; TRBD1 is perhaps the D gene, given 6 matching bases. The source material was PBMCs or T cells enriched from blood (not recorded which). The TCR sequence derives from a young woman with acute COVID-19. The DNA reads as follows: TGCGCCAGCAGCCCTAAGCAGACAGGGAACACTGAAGCTTTCTTT. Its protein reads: CASSPKQTGNTEAFF.